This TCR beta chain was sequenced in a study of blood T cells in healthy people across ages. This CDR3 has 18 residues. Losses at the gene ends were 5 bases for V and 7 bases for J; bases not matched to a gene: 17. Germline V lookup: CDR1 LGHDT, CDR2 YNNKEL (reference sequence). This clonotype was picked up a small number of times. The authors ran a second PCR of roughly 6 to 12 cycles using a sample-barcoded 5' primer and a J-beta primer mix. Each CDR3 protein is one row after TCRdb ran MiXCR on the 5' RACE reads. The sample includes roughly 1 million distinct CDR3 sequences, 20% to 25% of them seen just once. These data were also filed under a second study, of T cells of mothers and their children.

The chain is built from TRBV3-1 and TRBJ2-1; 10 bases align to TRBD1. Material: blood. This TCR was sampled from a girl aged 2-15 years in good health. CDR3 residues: CASSVNYPGTGARNEQFF. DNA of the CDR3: TGTGCCAGCAGCGTAAATTACCCCGGGACAGGGGCAAGAAATGAGCAGTTCTTC.